The present TCR beta chain was sequenced within a study of monozygotic twins with inflammatory bowel disease. Findings of the study overall: TCRbeta inverse Simpson diversity was decreased in IBD patients versus healthy co-twins. Subtypes among T cells remained indistinguishable.

Germline CDR1 reads SGHKS; CDR2 reads YYEKEE (reference sequence). This CDR3 is 16 amino acids long. The authors drew roughly 2.5 ml of blood from each donor. Points on this clonotype: The antigen is unknown.

TCRdb reanalyzed the 5' RACE reads, giving one entry per CDR3 protein sequence and no DNA. Here the sample table reports 93,000 or so distinct CDR3 sequences. This receptor was taken from a human donor with ulcerative colitis or Crohn's disease, or a healthy co-twin of an affected twin (not recorded which). Sequenced: blood. This rearrangement joins TRBV5-5 to TRBJ2-7. CDR3 protein: CASSLVGGQRRYEQYF.